This note documents a single TCR beta chain sequence. These data belong to a study of blood T cell repertoires in COVID-19. Across the study: There were acute and convalescent COVID-19 samples, and they came from the United States, Italy and Spain. PBMCs, B-cell-depleted T cells, or T cells were the source of the cDNA or gDNA that made up the material.

Per the germline V gene, CDR1 is SGHRS and CDR2 is YFSETQ. CDR3 length: 12 amino acids. The ends were cut back, 5 bases at V and 3 bases at J, with 8 bases in the middle. Original analysis: By means of reference gene primer amplification, nucleated cell counts were estimated. Measured with immunoSEQ multiplex PCR; TCRdb has only the in-frame clones, and not every one. V and J calls and clone size are given by that table; D and trimming were obtained from the DNA. The data contain approximately 56,000 clones, approximately 82% of them singletons. The chain employs TRBV5-1 and TRBJ1-1; unclear D gene. The TCR comes from a man between 65 and 85 years old with active COVID-19. The specimen sequenced was peripheral blood. CDR3 amino acids: CASSLSDTEAFF. For the CDR3, the DNA is TGCGCCAGCAGTCTCTCTGACACTGAAGCTTTCTTT.